These 9 T cell receptor beta chains share one sample of origin, sequenced in a study of T cell responses to AZD1222 COVID-19 vaccine. Clones were sequenced by immunoSEQ multiplex PCR, and TCRdb holds only the in-frame ones, with some missing. This table has about 93,000 clones, around 89% appearing once. The material sequenced was peripheral blood, taken 28 days after the second AZD1222 dose. The receptors come from an adult who received the AZD1222 COVID-19 vaccine.

The rearrangement uses TRBV20-1 and TRBJ2-5; D is possibly TRBD2 (6 bases). CDR3 size: 13 residues. Germline CDR1 DFQATT, CDR2 SNEGSKA (reference sequence). V was clipped by 3 bases and J by 1 base, with 9 bases between them. CDR3 residues: CSASFGGQETQYF. The DNA for the CDR3 is TGCAGTGCTAGTTTCGGGGGCCAAGAGACCCAGTACTTC.

The rearrangement uses TRBV9 and TRBJ2-3; 14 bases match TRBD2. The CDR3 length is 15 residues. From germline, CDR1 is SGDLS and CDR2 YYNGEE. Losses at the gene ends were 3 bases for V and 5 bases for J; bases not matched to a gene: 2. Written as DNA, the CDR3 is TGTGCCAGCAGCGCTGGACTAGCGGGAGGAGATACGCAGTATTTT. Protein sequence: CASSAGLAGGDTQYF.

This chain uses TRBV2 with TRBJ1-2; D gene uncertain. V shed 7 bases and J shed 2 bases, with 5 bases lying between them. The CDR3 sequence is 11 residues long. The germline CDR1 and CDR2 sequences are SNHLY and FYNNEI. This CDR3 is CASIRNYGYTF. The CDR3 bases are TGTGCCAGCATTAGAAACTATGGCTACACCTTC.

The chain combines TRBV15 with TRBJ1-5, with no clear D. In germline, CDR1 is LNHNV, CDR2 YYDKDF (reference sequence). The CDR3 covers 12 residues. With 3 bases removed from V and 5 bases from J, the gap between germline ends came to 5 bases. Here the CDR3 reads CATSRPDQPQHF. CDR3 nucleotide sequence: TGTGCCACCAGCAGGCCGGATCAGCCCCAGCATTTT.

The sample holds one count of this clone. V is TRBV5-6 and J is TRBJ2-7; possible D gene TRBD1, 6 bases. The germline V gene encodes CDR1 SGHDT and CDR2 YYEEEE. The length of the CDR3 is 13 residues. V lost 0 bases, J lost 5 bases, and 9 bases lay in between. CDR3 nucleotides: TGTGCCAGCAGCTTGGGGGACACTGACGAGCAGTACTTC. Encoded protein: CASSLGDTDEQYF.

This chain links TRBV6-6 with TRBJ1-5; D is unresolved. Trimming took 5 bases from V and 8 from J, leaving 13 bases between them. Looked up from germline, CDR1 is MNHNY and CDR2 is SVGAGI (reference sequence). The CDR3 totals 13 residues. CDR3 nucleotides: TGTGCCAGCAGTCAAAGTTTCGGGAAGCCCCAGCATTTT. It specifies CASSQSFGKPQHF.

This clone was detected only once. This chain uses TRBV19 with TRBJ2-1, with 13 nucleotides matching TRBD2. This CDR3 has 17 residues. Unmatched junction bases numbered 10, after V lost 2 bases and J lost 9 bases. CDR1 is LNHDA and CDR2 is SQIVND in the germline V gene (reference sequence). CDR3 nucleotide sequence: TGTGCCAGTAGTATAATGAGCGGACTAGCGGGAGAAGGTGAGCAGTTCTTC. Its translation: CASSIMSGLAGEGEQFF.

V gene TRBV28 combines with J gene TRBJ1-1; D is possibly TRBD1 (5 bases). The germline V gene encodes CDR1 MDHEN and CDR2 SYDVKM. CDR3 length: 14 residues. Trimming removed 8 bases from V and 3 bases from J, with 16 bases in between. The CDR3 coding sequence is TGTGCCAGCTTCTCCGTCGGGGCTCACACTGAAGCTTTCTTT. It is translated as CASFSVGAHTEAFF. Drawing the rest from reference TRBV28 and TRBJ1-1, the complete variable domain is DVKVTQSSRYLVKRTGEKVFLECVQDMDHENMFWYRQDPGLGLRLIYFSYDVKMKEKGDIPEGYSVSREKKERFSLILESASTNQTSMYLCASFSVGAHTEAFFGQGTRLTVV.

This CDR3 reads CASSESPSYEQYF. The CDR3 DNA is TGCGCCAGCAGTGAGTCACCTAGCTACGAGCAGTACTTC. The chain recombines TRBV10-2 with TRBJ2-7, with D unresolved. Germline CDR1 WSHSY, CDR2 SAAADI. The CDR3 length is 13 residues. V was cut by 0 bases and J by 3 bases, with 6 bases left in between.